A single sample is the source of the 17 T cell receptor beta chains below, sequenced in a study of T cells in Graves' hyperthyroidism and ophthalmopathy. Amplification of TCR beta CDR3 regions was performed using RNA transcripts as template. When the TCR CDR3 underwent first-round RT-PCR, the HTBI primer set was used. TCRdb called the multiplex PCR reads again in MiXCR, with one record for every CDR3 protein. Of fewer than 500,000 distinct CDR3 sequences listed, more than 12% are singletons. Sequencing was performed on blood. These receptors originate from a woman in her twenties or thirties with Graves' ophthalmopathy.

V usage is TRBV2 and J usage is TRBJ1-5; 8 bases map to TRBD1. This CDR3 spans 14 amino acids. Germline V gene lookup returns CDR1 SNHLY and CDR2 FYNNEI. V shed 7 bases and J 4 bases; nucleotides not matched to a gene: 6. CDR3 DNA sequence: TGTGCCAGCAACGACAGGGGACGTAATCAGCCCCAGCATTTT. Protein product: CASNDRGRNQPQHF.

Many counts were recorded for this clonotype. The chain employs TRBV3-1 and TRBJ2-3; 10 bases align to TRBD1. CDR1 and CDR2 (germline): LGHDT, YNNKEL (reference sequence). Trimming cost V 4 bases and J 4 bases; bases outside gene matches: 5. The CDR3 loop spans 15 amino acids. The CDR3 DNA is TGTGCCAGCAGCCGGACGACAGGGGGCTCAGATACGCAGTATTTT. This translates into CASSRTTGGSDTQYF.

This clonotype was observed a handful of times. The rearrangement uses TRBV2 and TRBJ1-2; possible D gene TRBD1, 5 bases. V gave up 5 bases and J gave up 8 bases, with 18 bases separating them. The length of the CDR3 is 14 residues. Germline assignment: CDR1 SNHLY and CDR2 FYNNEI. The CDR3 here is CASSLGTLSDGYTF. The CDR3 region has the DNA TGTGCCAGCAGTCTCGGGACTCTCTCGGACGGCTACACCTTC.

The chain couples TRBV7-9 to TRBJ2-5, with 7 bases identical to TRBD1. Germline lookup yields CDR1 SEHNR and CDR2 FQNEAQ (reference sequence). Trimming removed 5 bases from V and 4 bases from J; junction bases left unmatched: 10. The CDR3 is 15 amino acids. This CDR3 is CASSAQPGTAETQYF. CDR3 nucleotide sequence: TGTGCCAGCAGCGCACAGCCGGGGACAGCAGAGACCCAGTACTTC.

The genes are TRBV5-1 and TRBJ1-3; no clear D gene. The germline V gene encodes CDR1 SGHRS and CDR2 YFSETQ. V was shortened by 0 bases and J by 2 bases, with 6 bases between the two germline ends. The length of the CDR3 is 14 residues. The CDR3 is CASSLAAAGNTIYF. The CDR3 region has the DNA TGCGCCAGCAGCTTGGCGGCGGCTGGAAACACCATATATTTT.

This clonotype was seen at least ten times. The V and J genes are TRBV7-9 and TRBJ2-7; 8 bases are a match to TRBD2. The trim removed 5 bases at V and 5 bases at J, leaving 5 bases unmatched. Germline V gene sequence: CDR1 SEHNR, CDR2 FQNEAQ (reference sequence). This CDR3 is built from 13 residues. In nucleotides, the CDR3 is TGTGCCAGCAGCCGCCGGGGGGGCGACGAGCAGTACTTC. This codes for CASSRRGGDEQYF.

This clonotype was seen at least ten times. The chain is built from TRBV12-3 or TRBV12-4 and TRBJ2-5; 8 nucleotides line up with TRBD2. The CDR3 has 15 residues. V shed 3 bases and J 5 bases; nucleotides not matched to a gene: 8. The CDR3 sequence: CASSFSRGGRETQYF. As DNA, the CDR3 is TGTGCCAGCAGTTTCTCACGGGGGGGCCGGGAGACCCAGTACTTC.

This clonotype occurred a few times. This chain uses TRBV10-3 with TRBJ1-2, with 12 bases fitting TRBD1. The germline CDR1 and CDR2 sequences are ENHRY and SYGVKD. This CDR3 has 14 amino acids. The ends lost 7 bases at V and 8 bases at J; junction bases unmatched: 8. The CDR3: CAITVQGTGGGYTF. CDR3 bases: TGTGCCATCACTGTCCAAGGGACAGGGGGCGGCTACACCTTC.

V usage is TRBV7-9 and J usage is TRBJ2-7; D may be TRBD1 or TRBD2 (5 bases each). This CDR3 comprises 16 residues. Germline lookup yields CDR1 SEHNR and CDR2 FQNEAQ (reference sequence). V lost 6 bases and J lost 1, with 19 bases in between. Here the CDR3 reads CASSLTRDGRSYEQYF. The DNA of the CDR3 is TGTGCCAGCAGTTTGACAAGGGACGGACGGTCCTACGAGCAGTACTTC. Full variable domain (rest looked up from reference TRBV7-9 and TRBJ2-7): DTGVSQNPRHKITKRGQNVTFRCDPISEHNRLYWYRQTLGQGPEFLTYFQNEAQLEKSRLLSDRFSAERPKGSFSTLEIQRTEQGDSAMYLCASSLTRDGRSYEQYFGPGTRLTVT.

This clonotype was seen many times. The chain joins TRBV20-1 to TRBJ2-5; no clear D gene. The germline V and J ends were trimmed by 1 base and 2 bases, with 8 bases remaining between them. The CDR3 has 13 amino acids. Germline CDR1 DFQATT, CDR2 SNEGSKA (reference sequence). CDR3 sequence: CSARASLQETQYF. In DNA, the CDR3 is TGCAGTGCTAGAGCCAGTCTACAAGAGACCCAGTACTTC.

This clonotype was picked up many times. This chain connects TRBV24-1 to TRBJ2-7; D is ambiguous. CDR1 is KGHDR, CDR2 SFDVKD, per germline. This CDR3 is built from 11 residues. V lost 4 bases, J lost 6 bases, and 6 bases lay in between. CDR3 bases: TGTGCCACCAGTGAGGGAAGCGAGCAGTACTTC. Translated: CATSEGSEQYF.

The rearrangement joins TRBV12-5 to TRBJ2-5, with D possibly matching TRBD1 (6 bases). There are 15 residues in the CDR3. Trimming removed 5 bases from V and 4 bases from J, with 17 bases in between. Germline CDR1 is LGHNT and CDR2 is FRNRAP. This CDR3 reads CASGQPTIGGETQYF. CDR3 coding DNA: TGTGCTAGTGGTCAGCCCACCATAGGGGGAGAGACCCAGTACTTC.

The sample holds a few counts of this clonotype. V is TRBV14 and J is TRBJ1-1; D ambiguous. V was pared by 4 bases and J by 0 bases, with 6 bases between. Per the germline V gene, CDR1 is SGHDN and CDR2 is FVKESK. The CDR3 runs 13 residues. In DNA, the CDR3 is TGTGCCAGCAGCCGAGTAATGAACACTGAAGCTTTCTTT. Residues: CASSRVMNTEAFF.

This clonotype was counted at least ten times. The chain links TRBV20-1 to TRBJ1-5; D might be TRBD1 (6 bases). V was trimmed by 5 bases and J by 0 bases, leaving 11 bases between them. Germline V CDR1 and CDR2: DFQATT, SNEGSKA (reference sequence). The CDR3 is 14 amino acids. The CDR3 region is CSAPDSYSNQPQHF. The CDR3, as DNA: TGCAGTGCTCCGGACAGCTATAGCAATCAGCCCCAGCATTTT.

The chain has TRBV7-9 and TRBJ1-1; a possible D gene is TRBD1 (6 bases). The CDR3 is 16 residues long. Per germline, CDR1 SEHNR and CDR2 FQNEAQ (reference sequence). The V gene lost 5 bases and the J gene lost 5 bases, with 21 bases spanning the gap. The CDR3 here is CASSRGSGGPGTEAFF. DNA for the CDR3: TGTGCCAGCAGCCGCGGCTCGGGGGGCCCGGGAACTGAAGCTTTCTTT.

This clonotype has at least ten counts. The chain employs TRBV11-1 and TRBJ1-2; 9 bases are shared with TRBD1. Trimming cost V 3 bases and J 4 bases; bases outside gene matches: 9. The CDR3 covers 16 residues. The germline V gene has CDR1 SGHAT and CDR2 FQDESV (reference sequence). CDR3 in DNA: TGTGCCAGCAGCTTGTCCGGACAGGGGTTAGGCTATGGCTACACCTTC. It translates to CASSLSGQGLGYGYTF.

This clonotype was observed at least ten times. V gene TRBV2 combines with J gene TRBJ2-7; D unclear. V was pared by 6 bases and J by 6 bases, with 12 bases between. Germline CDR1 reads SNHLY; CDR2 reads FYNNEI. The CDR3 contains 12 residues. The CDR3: CASRLNFGEQYF. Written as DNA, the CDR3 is TGTGCCAGCAGGCTGAACTTCGGCGAGCAGTACTTC.